These 31 T cell receptor beta chains share one sample of origin, sequenced in a study of blood T cell repertoires in COVID-19. Produced via immunoSEQ multiplex PCR; TCRdb's table is partial and in-frame only. In the table there are about 140,000 clones, approximately 86% of which are singletons. The sequenced sample was peripheral blood. These receptors were taken from a woman aged 55 to 70 with acute or convalescent COVID-19.

This chain links TRBV2 with TRBJ1-5, with 9 nucleotides matching TRBD1. The CDR3 consists of 15 residues. The germline V gene encodes CDR1 SNHLY and CDR2 FYNNEI. With 1 base clipped from V and 4 bases from J, the junction kept 2 bases outside the gene matches. CDR3 protein: CASSEGGQGNQPQHF. CDR3 nucleotides: TGTGCCAGCAGTGAAGGAGGACAGGGGAATCAGCCCCAGCATTTT.

The CDR3 DNA reads TGTGCCAGCAGTCCTACACGGCGGGTCGGGGATACGCAGTATTTT. Translating it yields CASSPTRRVGDTQYF. The chain joins TRBV28 to TRBJ2-3; TRBD2 might be the D (5 bases). This CDR3 has 15 amino acids. With 5 bases removed from V and 6 bases from J, the gap between germline ends came to 18 bases. In germline, CDR1 is MDHEN, CDR2 SYDVKM.

This clone was seen once. The chain carries TRBV10-3 and TRBJ1-2; perhaps TRBD1 as D (6 bases). Trimming shortened V by 4 bases and J by 14 bases, and 29 bases separated the two germline ends. The germline CDR1 and CDR2 sequences are ENHRY and SYGVKD. The CDR3 is 16 residues long. This CDR3 is CAISAEGGAGLSWRTF. The CDR3 nucleotides are TGTGCCATCAGTGCCGAGGGGGGGGCTGGGTTGTCCTGGAGGACCTTC.

V is TRBV7-9 and J is TRBJ2-3; D call uncertain. Germline CDR1 reads SEHNR; CDR2 reads FQNEAQ (reference sequence). V was trimmed by 3 bases and J by 2 bases, leaving 9 bases between them. The CDR3 length is 14 residues. The CDR3 sequence: CASSLSTHTDTQYF. The CDR3 DNA is TGTGCCAGCAGCTTGTCGACTCACACAGATACGCAGTATTTT.

The rearrangement links TRBV7-2 to TRBJ1-3; tentatively, D is TRBD1 (6 bases). V shed 5 bases and J shed 0 bases, with 14 bases lying between them. Germline V gene sequence: CDR1 SGHTA, CDR2 FQGNSA. The CDR3 runs 16 residues. The CDR3, as DNA: TGTGCCAGCAGCCTACTGGGGGCGAACTCTGGAAACACCATATATTTT. Translation: CASSLLGANSGNTIYF.

The J gene is TRBJ1-2, the V gene TRBV7-8, with 10 bases aligning to TRBD1. The J segment lost 7 bases and the V segment lost 5 bases, leaving 10 bases of the junction unmatched. CDR1 SGHVS and CDR2 FQNEAQ come from the germline V gene. The CDR3 sequence is 15 residues long. CDR3 residues: CASSPQGQGHSGYTF. Written as DNA, the CDR3 is TGTGCCAGCAGCCCCCAGGGACAGGGGCATTCTGGCTACACCTTC. The variable domain in full, with the rest retrieved from reference TRBV7-8 and TRBJ1-2, is GAGVSQSPRYKVAKRGQDVALRCDPISGHVSLFWYQQALGQGPEFLTYFQNEAQLDKSGLPSDRFFAERPEGSVSTLKIQRTQQEDSAVYLCASSPQGQGHSGYTFGSGTRLTVV.

This clone was seen a single time. The chain recombines TRBV6-6 with TRBJ2-1, with 10 bases matching TRBD1. The germline V gene has CDR1 MNHNY and CDR2 SVGAGI (reference sequence). This CDR3 is 16 amino acids long. The V gene end was trimmed by 4 bases and the J gene end by 1 base; junction bases not matched to a gene: 4. The CDR3 reads CASSSRTGGSYNEQFF. The CDR3 DNA reads as TGTGCCAGCAGTTCGAGGACAGGGGGATCCTACAATGAGCAGTTCTTC.

The CDR3 DNA sequence: TGTGCCAGCAGCATAGGTAGCGGGGGATACAATGAGCAGTTCTTC. Its protein product is CASSIGSGGYNEQFF. This chain links TRBV11-2 with TRBJ2-1; 9 nucleotides line up with TRBD2. The CDR3 is made up of 15 amino acids. Germline V lookup: CDR1 SGHAT, CDR2 FQNNGV. After removal of 5 bases from V and 4 bases from J, the junction contained 6 bases not matched to a gene. Full variable domain (missing parts from reference TRBV11-2 and TRBJ2-1): EAGVAQSPRYKIIEKRQSVAFWCNPISGHATLYWYQQILGQGPKLLIQFQNNGVVDDSQLPKDRFSAERLKGVDSTLKIQPAKLEDSAVYLCASSIGSGGYNEQFFGPGTRLTVL.

This chain joins TRBV7-9 and TRBJ1-2, with D unresolved. CDR1 and CDR2 (germline): SEHNR, FQNEAQ (reference sequence). Trimming cost V 1 base and J 6 bases, with 9 bases left between them. This CDR3 is 13 amino acids long. In DNA form, the CDR3 reads TGTGCCAGCAGCTTAGGGGCCGCAGATGGCTACACCTTC. Amino acids: CASSLGAADGYTF. Full variable domain (missing parts from reference TRBV7-9 and TRBJ1-2): DTGVSQNPRHKITKRGQNVTFRCDPISEHNRLYWYRQTLGQGPEFLTYFQNEAQLEKSRLLSDRFSAERPKGSFSTLEIQRTEQGDSAMYLCASSLGAADGYTFGSGTRLTVV.

The rearrangement uses TRBV7-9 and TRBJ2-5; perhaps TRBD2 as D (6 bases). The V end was cut by 4 bases, the J end by 5 bases, with 14 bases between. The germline CDR1 and CDR2 sequences are SEHNR and FQNEAQ (reference sequence). The CDR3 covers 14 residues. CDR3 nucleotides: TGTGCCAGCAGCTCCATCGGAGGGACCGAGACCCAGTACTTC. It is translated as CASSSIGGTETQYF.

This rearrangement joins TRBV4-1 to TRBJ1-1; tentative D call: TRBD1 (6 bases). V shed 0 bases and J shed 4 bases, with 15 bases lying between them. This CDR3 is built from 16 residues. Germline CDR1 is MGHRA and CDR2 is YSYEKL. CDR3 region: CASSQEGRGASTEAFF. The CDR3 DNA is TGCGCCAGCAGCCAAGAAGGGCGGGGGGCTAGCACTGAAGCTTTCTTT.

The genes are TRBV5-1 and TRBJ1-1, with a possible D match to TRBD1 (6 bases). V was shortened by 5 bases and J by 0 bases, with 8 bases between the two germline ends. This CDR3 region has 13 residues. Germline-derived CDR1 and CDR2 are SGHRS and YFSETQ. CDR3: CASRDSMNTEAFF. The CDR3 DNA reads TGCGCCAGCAGGGACAGCATGAACACTGAAGCTTTCTTT.

V and J are TRBV28 and TRBJ2-1, with D tentatively TRBD1 (5 bases). Trimming took off 6 bases at V and 2 bases at J, with 14 bases between the two ends. CDR3 length equals 15 residues. Germline V gives CDR1 MDHEN, CDR2 SYDVKM. The DNA for the CDR3 is TGTGCCAGCAGCCGACAGTCCTCCGCCTACAATGAGCAGTTCTTC. This sequence encodes CASSRQSSAYNEQFF.

The DNA for the CDR3 is TGTGCCAGCAGCCGGGGACAGGGGCCTCAGCCCCAGCATTTT. Encoded protein: CASSRGQGPQPQHF. The chain links TRBV7-8 to TRBJ1-5; 10 bases fit TRBD1. The CDR3 is made up of 14 amino acids. Germline CDR1 SGHVS, CDR2 FQNEAQ. Trimming cost V 5 bases and J 6 bases; bases outside gene matches: 4.

The V and J genes are TRBV4-2 and TRBJ1-1; 10 positions match TRBD1. CDR1 is LGHNA and CDR2 is YNFKEQ in the germline V gene. The CDR3 length is 15 residues. V lost 8 bases, J lost 3 bases, and 9 bases stayed unmatched. The CDR3 loop reads CASSPGQGTDTEAFF. The DNA for the CDR3 is TGTGCCAGCTCGCCGGGACAGGGGACAGACACTGAAGCTTTCTTT.

The chain employs TRBV7-2 and TRBJ2-5; TRBD2 matches at 8 bases. Germline CDR1 reads SGHTA; CDR2 reads FQGNSA. The CDR3 contains 15 residues. V shed 5 bases, J shed 1 base, and the junction held 6 bases outside the gene matches. Here the CDR3 reads CASSPAGGPQETQYF. DNA of the CDR3: TGTGCCAGCAGCCCTGCGGGGGGCCCCCAAGAGACCCAGTACTTC.

This chain joins TRBV18 and TRBJ1-2; 7 positions agree with TRBD1. The CDR3 contains 14 residues. V shed 2 bases and J 4 bases; nucleotides not matched to a gene: 4. Germline V lookup: CDR1 KGHSH, CDR2 LQKENI. This CDR3 is CASSPARDSYGYTF. The CDR3 coding sequence is TGTGCCAGCTCACCAGCCCGGGACAGCTATGGCTACACCTTC.

J is TRBJ1-2 and V is TRBV6-5; D gene uncertain. CDR1 and CDR2 (germline): MNHEY, SVGAGI. The CDR3 sequence is 13 residues long. Trimming took off 6 bases at V and 8 bases at J, with 16 bases between the two ends. The CDR3 spells CASRWNLDGGYTF. In DNA form, the CDR3 reads TGTGCCAGCAGGTGGAACCTTGACGGGGGCTACACCTTC.

J is TRBJ2-1 and V is TRBV3-1 (or the pseudogene TRBV3-2); 9 nucleotides match TRBD1. CDR1 and CDR2 (germline): LGHDT, YNNKEL (reference sequence). The CDR3 length is 18 residues. Trimming removed 3 bases from V and 0 bases from J; junction bases left unmatched: 9. CDR3 bases: TGTGCCAGCAGCCACACCTTACAGGGGGCGGGCTCCTACAATGAGCAGTTCTTC. Its protein is CASSHTLQGAGSYNEQFF.

V and J are TRBV27 and TRBJ1-1; D might be TRBD1 (5 bases). The V end lost 5 bases, the J end lost 2 bases, and 18 bases lay between the germline ends. This CDR3 is built from 16 residues. CDR1 is MNHEY, CDR2 SMNVEV, per germline (reference sequence). The CDR3 region has the DNA TGTGCCAGCAGTCCCCTGGGGAGGGGTGAAAACACTGAAGCTTTCTTT. It translates to CASSPLGRGENTEAFF.

DNA of the CDR3: TGTGCCAGCAGCCTGGCGGTTGGCAGGAGGAGCAATCAGCCCCAGCATTTT. Residues: CASSLAVGRRSNQPQHF. The J gene is TRBJ1-5, the V gene TRBV28; D uncertain. The length of the CDR3 is 17 residues. The ends were cut back, 6 bases at V and 1 base at J, with 19 bases in the middle. CDR1 is MDHEN and CDR2 is SYDVKM in the germline V gene.

This clone was recorded a few times. The J gene is TRBJ1-1, the V gene TRBV2; 7 positions agree with TRBD1. Germline V CDR1 and CDR2: SNHLY, FYNNEI. CDR3 length: 15 amino acids. The trim removed 4 bases at V and 3 bases at J, leaving 8 bases unmatched. The CDR3 coding sequence is TGTGCCAGCAGTGGCCAGGGGGTTCCGGACACTGAAGCTTTCTTT. It is translated as CASSGQGVPDTEAFF.

The chain employs TRBV10-3 and TRBJ2-2; weak D call: TRBD1 (6 bases). The germline V gene has CDR1 ENHRY and CDR2 SYGVKD. The CDR3 length is 15 residues. V was clipped by 5 bases and J by 4 bases, with 14 bases between them. For the CDR3, the DNA is TGTGCCATCAGTACTTCAGACAGGCGCACCGGGGAGCTGTTTTTT. Its translation is CAISTSDRRTGELFF.

This sequence joins TRBV5-1 and TRBJ2-1; D might be TRBD1 (6 bases). The CDR3 has 15 residues. Germline assignment: CDR1 SGHRS and CDR2 YFSETQ. V lost 3 bases and J lost 0, with 10 bases in between. The DNA of the CDR3 is TGCGCCAGCAGCTGGGGGCCCAGCTCCTACAATGAGCAGTTCTTC. It encodes CASSWGPSSYNEQFF.

The chain recombines TRBV27 with TRBJ2-1; TRBD2 is a possible D gene (5 bases). The CDR3 length is 18 residues. Trimming pared 3 bases from V and 8 bases from J, leaving 26 bases between. Germline V gene sequence: CDR1 MNHEY, CDR2 SMNVEV (reference sequence). The CDR3 loop is CASSLRTVGERISDEQFF. CDR3 DNA sequence: TGTGCCAGCAGTTTGAGAACAGTCGGGGAAAGAATATCCGATGAGCAGTTCTTC.

The chain carries TRBV7-9 and TRBJ2-7; D not resolved. Trimming stripped 1 base from V and 0 bases from J, with 10 bases between. This CDR3 is built from 15 residues. Germline V lookup: CDR1 SEHNR, CDR2 FQNEAQ (reference sequence). CDR3 loop: CASSLGRQSSYEQYF. The CDR3 DNA reads as TGTGCCAGCAGCTTAGGACGACAAAGCTCCTACGAGCAGTACTTC.

The rearrangement joins TRBV3-1 (or the pseudogene TRBV3-2) to TRBJ1-2, with D maybe TRBD1 (6 bases). Trimming cost V 10 bases and J 3 bases, with 18 bases left between them. Germline V lookup: CDR1 LGHDT, CDR2 YNNKEL (reference sequence). The CDR3 extends over 14 amino acids. The CDR3 nucleotides read TGTGCCACCGAACGACAGGTCCCCCACTATGGCTACACCTTC. It yields the protein CATERQVPHYGYTF.

The DNA for the CDR3 is TGCGCCAGCAGCTATGCGGGTAGGGCGGACACTGAAGCTTTCTTT. It yields the protein CASSYAGRADTEAFF. J is TRBJ1-1 and V is TRBV5-1, with D hard to call. Germline CDR1 reads SGHRS; CDR2 reads YFSETQ. The CDR3 covers 15 residues. V was cut by 3 bases and J by 3 bases, with 15 bases left in between.

A remark on this clone: A read error may be the cause here, since a much bigger clone is one base away. V usage is TRBV5-5 and J usage is TRBJ1-2, with D unclear. The germline CDR1 and CDR2 sequences are SGHKS and YYEKEE (reference sequence). The CDR3 runs to 12 residues. V was cut by 6 bases and J by 1 base, with 7 bases left in between. The CDR3 sequence is CASTAGNYGYTF. CDR3 bases: TGTGCCAGCACGGCGGGTAACTATGGCTACACCTTC. Variable domain in full (rest from reference TRBV5-5 and TRBJ1-2): DAGVTQSPTHLIKTRGQQVTLRCSPISGHKSVSWYQQVLGQGPQFIFQYYEKEERGRGNFPDRFSARQFPNYSSELNVNALLLGDSALYLCASTAGNYGYTFGSGTRLTVV.

The rearrangement joins TRBV2 to TRBJ1-1, with 9 bases identical to TRBD1. CDR1 and CDR2 (germline): SNHLY, FYNNEI. The ends lost 6 bases at V and 4 bases at J; junction bases unmatched: 6. This CDR3 has 14 amino acids. CDR3 DNA sequence: TGTGCCAGCAGAGGGACAGGGTGGATCACTGAAGCTTTCTTT. Its translation is CASRGTGWITEAFF.

This chain joins TRBV3-1 (or the pseudogene TRBV3-2) and TRBJ1-2; 8 bases match TRBD1. The CDR3 runs to 16 residues. Germline V gives CDR1 LGHDT, CDR2 YNNKEL (reference sequence). After removal of 6 bases from V and 3 bases from J, the junction contained 12 bases not matched to a gene. CDR3 coding DNA: TGTGCCAGCAGACCAAAGATGGCGACAGGGGACTATGGCTACACCTTC. Translated: CASRPKMATGDYGYTF.